The source of this T cell receptor beta chain is a study of shared clonotypes between healthy human individuals. On the study more broadly: The people who gave samples were a couple of women and three men aged 18 to 49. Researchers assigned three CD4 naive, three CD4 memory, two CD8 naive and one CD8 memory plate to each donor.

The table came from immunoSEQ multiplex PCR; TCRdb's copy has only in-frame clones and leaves some out. In the table there are some 1 million clones, under 80% of which are singletons. Caucasian adults residing in Nashville, Tennessee made up all the donors. This CDR3 spans 15 amino acids. V was cut by 4 bases and J by 4 bases, with 16 bases left in between. Germline CDR1 reads MRHNA; CDR2 reads SNTAGT. This sequence joins TRBV6-4 and TRBJ1-2, with a weak D call TRBD1 (5 bases). The receptor was derived from a man aged 18 to 30 in good health. The specimen was memory CD4+ T cells sorted from blood. Subset denoted: CD45RA-negative fraction. The chain's CDR3 is CASSVTGTDTYGYTF. The CDR3 DNA is TGTGCCAGCAGTGTCACCGGGACGGATACCTATGGCTACACCTTC.